These T cell receptor beta chains were read from a single sample in a study of identifying expanded T cells in peripheral blood. Sequencing used immunoSEQ multiplex PCR; TCRdb keeps in-frame clones, though not all of them. In the table there are roughly 130,000 clones, around 88% of which are singletons. The sample taken for sequencing was blood. The receptors shown here come from a person aged 18 to 70 in good health. The CDR3 runs from the conserved cysteine through the conserved F or W. D genes are given only for firm matches. Only some rows state a clone size, as once, few, many or a class for expanded clones.

V: TRBV27
size: once
D: -
J: TRBJ2-1
CDR3: CASSDKPPYNEQFF
DNA: TGTGCCAGCAGTGACAAGCCCCCCTACAATGAGCAGTTCTTC

V: TRBV28
size: -
D: -
J: TRBJ2-7
CDR3: CASSLLARWGYEQYF
DNA: TGTGCCAGCAGTTTACTAGCGAGGTGGGGTTACGAGCAGTACTTC

V: TRBV6-1
size: -
D: -
J: TRBJ1-2
CDR3: CASSPGTGVSGYTF
DNA: TGTGCCAGCTCGCCGGGGACGGGGGTCAGTGGCTACACCTTC

V: TRBV7-7
size: few
D: -
J: TRBJ2-5
CDR3: CASSLVGGQPGAQYF
DNA: TGTGCCAGCAGCTTAGTGGGAGGCCAACCAGGGGCCCAGTACTTC

V: TRBV5-6
size: -
D: -
J: TRBJ2-7
CDR3: CASSLFGLRESSYEQYF
DNA: TGTGCCAGCAGCTTATTCGGTTTGAGGGAGTCCTCCTACGAGCAGTACTTC

V: TRBV7-2
size: once
D: TRBD2
J: TRBJ2-2
CDR3: CASSSWGLYTGELFF
DNA: TGTGCCAGCAGCTCCTGGGGACTATACACCGGGGAGCTGTTTTTT

V: TRBV27
size: once
D: -
J: TRBJ1-5
CDR3: CASSRATNQPQHF
DNA: TGTGCCAGCAGTCGGGCCACCAATCAGCCCCAGCATTTT

V: TRBV7-2
size: -
D: -
J: TRBJ1-6
CDR3: CASSRRPGDSPLHF
DNA: TGTGCCAGCAGCCGCCGGCCTGGAGATTCACCCCTCCACTTT

V: TRBV7-7
size: -
D: TRBD1
J: TRBJ2-3
CDR3: CASSRGQAGTDTQYF
DNA: TGTGCCAGCAGCCGGGGACAGGCCGGCACAGATACGCAGTATTTT

V: TRBV25-1
size: -
D: TRBD1
J: TRBJ2-2
CDR3: CASTRTGPGGELFF
DNA: TGTGCCAGCACTAGGACAGGGCCCGGCGGGGAGCTGTTTTTT

V: TRBV6-6
size: -
D: -
J: TRBJ1-1
CDR3: CASTPVLMNTEAFF
DNA: TGTGCCAGCACCCCGGTCTTGATGAACACTGAAGCTTTCTTT

V: TRBV5-1
size: once
D: TRBD1
J: TRBJ1-5
CDR3: CAIVGQGCVQPQHF
DNA: TGCGCCATAGTAGGACAGGGATGTGTCCAGCCCCAGCATTTT

V: TRBV11-2
size: -
D: TRBD2
J: TRBJ2-7
CDR3: CASSLSGGRAGEQYF
DNA: TGTGCCAGCAGCTTATCGGGCGGGAGGGCCGGCGAGCAGTACTTC

V: TRBV27
size: many
D: -
J: TRBJ2-7
CDR3: CASSPWGPYEQYF
DNA: TGTGCCAGCAGTCCATGGGGTCCCTACGAGCAGTACTTC

V: TRBV5-1
size: -
D: TRBD1
J: TRBJ1-1
CDR3: CASSAPDRGVNTEAFF
DNA: TGCGCCAGCAGCGCTCCGGACAGGGGGGTAAACACTGAAGCTTTCTTT

V: TRBV5-1
size: few
D: -
J: TRBJ1-4
CDR3: CASSKGQLNEKLFF
DNA: TGCGCCAGCAGCAAAGGACAGCTTAATGAAAAACTGTTTTTT

V: TRBV6-4
size: -
D: -
J: TRBJ1-4
CDR3: CASSDWGRTNEKLFF
DNA: TGTGCCAGCAGTGATTGGGGGCGCACTAATGAAAAACTGTTTTTT

V: TRBV6-5
size: -
D: TRBD2
J: TRBJ2-7
CDR3: CASSYSLAESYEQYF
DNA: TGTGCCAGCAGTTACTCACTAGCGGAGTCCTACGAGCAGTACTTC

V: TRBV9
size: -
D: TRBD2
J: TRBJ2-5
CDR3: CASSVETSGGAWETQYF
DNA: TGTGCCAGCAGCGTAGAGACTAGCGGGGGGGCCTGGGAGACCCAGTACTTC

V: TRBV7-3
size: -
D: -
J: TRBJ2-3
CDR3: CASSPPGRTDTQYF
DNA: TGTGCCAGCAGCCCGCCGGGACGCACAGATACGCAGTATTTT

V: TRBV5-4
size: -
D: -
J: TRBJ2-3
CDR3: CASSLAVGGGTDTQYF
DNA: TGTGCCAGCAGCTTGGCTGTGGGGGGTGGCACAGATACGCAGTATTTT

V: TRBV2
size: -
D: -
J: TRBJ1-2
CDR3: CASGRERSGYTF
DNA: TGTGCCAGCGGCAGAGAGAGGTCTGGCTACACCTTC

V: TRBV4-2
size: -
D: -
J: TRBJ1-5
CDR3: CASSQDQSNQPQHF
DNA: TGTGCCAGCAGCCAAGATCAGAGCAATCAGCCCCAGCATTTT

V: TRBV19
size: -
D: TRBD1
J: TRBJ1-5
CDR3: CASSIRDREQPQHF
DNA: TGTGCCAGTAGTATCCGGGACAGGGAGCAGCCCCAGCATTTT

V: TRBV5-1
size: -
D: -
J: TRBJ2-5
CDR3: CASSKEAFGETQYF
DNA: TGCGCCAGCAGTAAAGAAGCGTTTGGGGAGACCCAGTACTTC

V: TRBV6-5
size: -
D: -
J: TRBJ2-7
CDR3: CASTAARGVSYEQYF
DNA: TGCGCCAGCACCGCGGCGCGAGGGGTCTCCTACGAGCAGTACTTC

V: TRBV5-1
size: -
D: TRBD1
J: TRBJ2-2
CDR3: CASSWTGGLGNTGELFF
DNA: TGCGCCAGCAGCTGGACAGGGGGCTTGGGAAACACCGGGGAGCTGTTTTTT

V: TRBV4-3
size: -
D: TRBD2
J: TRBJ2-7
CDR3: CASSLQFVGLAAEQYF
DNA: TGCGCCAGCAGCCTTCAATTTGTGGGACTAGCTGCCGAGCAGTACTTC

V: TRBV2
size: -
D: -
J: TRBJ1-4
CDR3: CASSARDTNEKLFF
DNA: TGTGCCAGCAGTGCCCGGGATACTAATGAAAAACTGTTTTTT

V: TRBV19
size: -
D: TRBD1
J: TRBJ2-7
CDR3: CAASRAGGYEQYF
DNA: TGTGCCGCATCACGGGCAGGGGGCTACGAGCAGTACTTC

V: TRBV7-3
size: -
D: -
J: TRBJ2-5
CDR3: CASSLGGKQETQYF
DNA: TGTGCCAGCAGCTTAGGTGGAAAACAAGAGACCCAGTACTTC

V: TRBV4-2
size: once
D: -
J: TRBJ2-1
CDR3: CASSRLTGTPTYNEQFF
DNA: TGTGCCAGCAGCCGCTTAACCGGGACCCCCACCTACAATGAGCAGTTCTTC